Presented here are 6 T cell receptor beta chains from one specimen sequenced in a study of T cells in Graves' hyperthyroidism and ophthalmopathy. Researchers amplified the TCR beta CDR3 regions from RNA transcripts. HTBI primers were the set used in a first-round RT-PCR of the TCR CDR3. TCRdb recomputed calls from the multiplex PCR reads with MiXCR, one row per CDR3 protein. This table has about 210,000 distinct CDR3 sequences, more than 15% appearing once. The sequenced sample was blood. The receptors originated from a man in his forties or fifties with Graves' hyperthyroidism.

This clonotype was detected ten times or more. The J gene is TRBJ2-1, the V gene TRBV7-2; D is perhaps TRBD1 or TRBD2 (5 bases each). This CDR3 is 16 amino acids long. Trimming shortened V by 5 bases and J by 6 bases, and 20 bases separated the two germline ends. Germline V CDR1 and CDR2: SGHTA, FQGNSA. The CDR3 nucleotides read TGTGCCAGCAGCCCAATCCTTCCGGGACCAACCAATGAGCAGTTCTTC. Translated: CASSPILPGPTNEQFF.

The table lists this clonotype with many counts. The chain is built from TRBV20-1 and TRBJ2-3, with TRBD1 identical over 8 bases. CDR1 is DFQATT, CDR2 SNEGSKA, per germline (reference sequence). J gave up 5 bases and V 3 bases, and 7 bases lay outside the gene matches. CDR3 size: 14 residues. The chain's CDR3 is CSARKDRAVDTQYF. The CDR3 nucleotides are TGCAGTGCTAGGAAGGACAGGGCAGTAGATACGCAGTATTTT.

This clonotype has a count of ten or more. The chain combines TRBV20-1 with TRBJ1-1; the match to TRBD1 covers 7 bases. This CDR3 has 14 residues. Germline loops: CDR1 DFQATT, CDR2 SNEGSKA (reference sequence). Trimming cost V 5 bases and J 7 bases; bases outside gene matches: 13. The CDR3 region is CSARADTGADEAFF. CDR3 DNA sequence: TGCAGTGCTCGGGCCGATACAGGGGCAGATGAAGCTTTCTTT.

The chain links TRBV28 to TRBJ2-7, with 7 bases identical to TRBD2. The germline V gene has CDR1 MDHEN and CDR2 SYDVKM. The CDR3 sequence is 13 residues long. The V and J ends lost 7 bases and 0 bases, in that order; junction bases with no gene match: 3. The CDR3 nucleotides read TGTGCCAGCACTCTAGCGGACTCCTACGAGCAGTACTTC. Its translation is CASTLADSYEQYF.

This clonotype was detected ten times or more. The chain is built from TRBV27 and TRBJ2-7, with TRBD2 as a possible D gene (6 bases). From germline, CDR1 is MNHEY and CDR2 SMNVEV (reference sequence). V was trimmed by 3 bases and J by 4 bases, leaving 13 bases between them. CDR3 length equals 14 residues. The chain's CDR3 is CASSLFSGRYEQYF. The CDR3 bases are TGTGCCAGCAGTTTGTTTAGCGGAAGATACGAGCAGTACTTC.

CDR3 sequence: CASSEGTGVYEQYF. The DNA of the CDR3 is TGTGCCAGCAGCGAAGGGACAGGGGTTTACGAGCAGTACTTC. The V and J genes are TRBV7-9 and TRBJ2-7, with 10 bases matching TRBD1. CDR1 and CDR2 from the germline V gene are SEHNR and FQNEAQ (reference sequence). Trimming removed 5 bases from V and 4 bases from J; junction bases left unmatched: 5. The CDR3 runs 14 residues. The full variable domain, completed using reference TRBV7-9 and TRBJ2-7, is DTGVSQNPRHKITKRGQNVTFRCDPISEHNRLYWYRQTLGQGPEFLTYFQNEAQLEKSRLLSDRFSAERPKGSFSTLEIQRTEQGDSAMYLCASSEGTGVYEQYFGPGTRLTVT.